These 7 T cell receptor beta chains originate from one sample sequenced in a study of CD8 T cells in Susac syndrome. RNA totalling about 0.5 to 1 ug underwent reverse transcription with random hexamers. TCRdb used MiXCR to reprocess the immunoSEQ multiplex PCR reads, holding one entry per CDR3 protein. The table shows around 200,000 distinct CDR3 sequences, with around 94% occurring only once. The sequenced material came from CD4+ T cells from PBMCs. These receptors were collected from a human donor with Susac syndrome.

The chain recombines TRBV6-4 with TRBJ1-3, with 7 bases identical to TRBD1. The junction had 3 bases not matched to a gene; V was cut back by 3 bases and J by 1 base. The CDR3 length is 15 residues. Germline V lookup: CDR1 MRHNA, CDR2 SNTAGT. This CDR3 is CASSDLQGSGNTIYF. DNA for the CDR3: TGTGCCAGCAGTGATCTACAGGGGTCTGGAAACACCATATATTTT.

J is TRBJ2-7 and V is TRBV5-1, with D maybe TRBD2 (5 bases). V dropped 2 bases and J dropped 2 bases, with 8 bases sitting between them. The CDR3 loop spans 13 amino acids. Germline V gives CDR1 SGHRS, CDR2 YFSETQ. CDR3: CASSFDGAYEQYF. For the CDR3, the DNA is TGCGCCAGCAGCTTTGACGGGGCCTACGAGCAGTACTTC.

CDR3 bases: TGTGCTAGTGGGATAGTTGGACAGGGGGCAGTAAATGAGCAGTTCTTC. Translating it yields CASGIVGQGAVNEQFF. The V and J genes are TRBV12-5 and TRBJ2-1; 11 nucleotides match TRBD1. V lost 6 bases and J lost 7; bases outside the gene matches: 11. This CDR3 has 16 amino acids. The germline V gene encodes CDR1 LGHNT and CDR2 FRNRAP. Full variable domain (remainder filled in from reference TRBV12-5 and TRBJ2-1): DARVTQTPRHKVTEMGQEVTMRCQPILGHNTVFWYRQTMMQGLELLAYFRNRAPLDDSGMPKDRFSAEMPDATLATLKIQPSEPRDSAVYFCASGIVGQGAVNEQFFGPGTRLTVL.

A word on this clonotype: At one end, the junction sequence differs from germline, possibly due to a read error. The chain links TRBV4-2 to TRBJ2-5; perhaps TRBD2 as D (7 bases). The germline V gene has CDR1 LGHNA and CDR2 YNFKEQ. The CDR3 is 16 residues long. The CDR3 reads CASSEERRGLEETQYF. In DNA form, the CDR3 reads TGTGCCAGCAGCGAAGAGAGGCGGGGGCTAGAAGAGACCCAGTACTTC.

This clonotype was recorded once. The chain employs TRBV12-3 or TRBV12-4 and TRBJ2-7; 8 bases are a match to TRBD1. Trimming took 6 bases from V and 4 from J; bases not matched to a gene: 8. CDR3 length: 14 residues. The CDR3 here is CASSVGTGAYEQYF. For the CDR3, the DNA is TGTGCCAGCAGCGTCGGGACAGGAGCATACGAGCAGTACTTC.

The chain employs TRBV5-6 and TRBJ2-6, with 8 nucleotides matching TRBD1. There are 17 residues in the CDR3. Germline V lookup: CDR1 SGHDT, CDR2 YYEEEE. V trimming: 5 bases; J trimming: 1 base; junction bases outside the gene matches: 8. The CDR3 DNA follows: TGTGCCAGCAGATTGACAGGGGTCAGGTCTGGGGCCAACGTCCTGACTTTC. The encoded protein is CASRLTGVRSGANVLTF.

CDR3 loop: CASSAKGTEAFF. CDR3 sequence (DNA): TGTGCCAGCAGTGCTAAGGGCACTGAAGCTTTCTTT. The chain employs TRBV12-3 or TRBV12-4 and TRBJ1-1; D remains unclear. Trimming shortened V by 5 bases and J by 4 bases, and 8 bases separated the two germline ends. This CDR3 comprises 12 residues.